Included here is one T cell receptor (beta chain) sequence, with context. The antigen remains undetermined. With 60 Vbeta and 13 Jbeta primers, the PCR was carried out. The table came from immunoSEQ multiplex PCR; TCRdb's copy has only in-frame clones and leaves some out. The sample includes roughly 110,000 clones, 71% of them seen just once. This record comes from a study of cytomegalovirus exposure and HLA in healthy donors. Study summary: Counted in an early data release were about 85 million unique TCRs from HLA-typed donors. Whole-study findings and limits: In the analysis, some V segments, TRBV6-2 and TRBV6-3 included, were excluded as indistinguishable. The listing of 150 to 200 TCR beta chains classed them as cytomegalovirus-associated. Later work associated roughly 17,000 TCR beta sequences with HLA alleles at 0.05 false discovery rate.

CDR3 size: 13 residues. Deletions cut 7 bases from V and 4 bases from J, with 11 bases between. Germline V lookup: CDR1 MDHEN, CDR2 SYDVKM. The rearrangement links TRBV28 to TRBJ2-1, with a weak D call TRBD2 (5 bases). Sequencing was carried out using PBMCs. This sequence originates from a female donor in good health and CMV-seronegative. CDR3 residues: CASKELVYNEQFF. In DNA form, the CDR3 reads TGTGCCAGCAAGGAACTAGTTTACAATGAGCAGTTCTTC.